This TCR beta chain was sequenced during a study of T-cell reconstitution after alpha-beta-depleted transplantation in children. The V and J ends lost 0 bases and 6 bases, in that order; junction bases with no gene match: 12. CDR1 is MNHEY, CDR2 SVGAGI, per germline. CDR3 length equals 17 residues. Researchers prepared the TCRbeta library using unique molecular identifiers, the study reports. TCRdb re-derived calls from the PCR reads in MiXCR, one entry per CDR3 protein. This sample has about 980,000 distinct CDR3 sequences, with about 30% found just once. This clonotype was counted between two and nine times. As yet, its antigen is unknown. Findings and caveats of the study: Where alpha-beta T cells came from about two months after transplant was reportedly several hundred expanded graft clones. Hyperexpanded clones declined; after one year, newly produced T cells mostly supplied diversity. Certain patients had high TCRbeta diversity at day 60, and it came from recipient T cells and thymic progenitors that survived.

The receptor's source is a boy less than two years old who had a stem cell transplant for SCID, so the T cells may come from the graft donor. The chain uses TRBV6-5 and TRBJ1-1; the match to TRBD1 covers 8 bases. The starting material was PBMCs, mostly from graft donor cells, obtained 360 days after TCRalphabeta/CD19-depleted stem cell transplant. In DNA, the CDR3 is TGTGCCAGCAGTTACTCCGACAGGGGCGCGTTACTTTCTGAAGCTTTCTTT. Protein: CASSYSDRGALLSEAFF.